This T cell receptor beta chain was recovered during a study of blood T cell repertoires in COVID-19. The overall study: COVID-19 samples, acute and convalescent, were from the United States, Italy and Spain.

Libraries were prepared by immunoSEQ multiplex PCR; TCRdb keeps only in-frame clonotypes and omits some of them. The sample includes about 200,000 clones, approximately 87% of them seen just once. Germline loops: CDR1 SQVTM, CDR2 ANQGSEA. The V segment lost 6 bases and the J segment 5 bases; nucleotides outside the gene matches: 4. This CDR3 region has 13 residues. V gene TRBV29-1 combines with J gene TRBJ1-6; 7 bases align to TRBD1. The TCR originated in a person aged 70 to 80 with COVID-19, enrolled during active disease. The sample was peripheral blood. In DNA, the CDR3 is TGCAGCGTAAGGGACAGCAATAATTCACCCCTCCACTTT. Translation gives CSVRDSNNSPLHF.